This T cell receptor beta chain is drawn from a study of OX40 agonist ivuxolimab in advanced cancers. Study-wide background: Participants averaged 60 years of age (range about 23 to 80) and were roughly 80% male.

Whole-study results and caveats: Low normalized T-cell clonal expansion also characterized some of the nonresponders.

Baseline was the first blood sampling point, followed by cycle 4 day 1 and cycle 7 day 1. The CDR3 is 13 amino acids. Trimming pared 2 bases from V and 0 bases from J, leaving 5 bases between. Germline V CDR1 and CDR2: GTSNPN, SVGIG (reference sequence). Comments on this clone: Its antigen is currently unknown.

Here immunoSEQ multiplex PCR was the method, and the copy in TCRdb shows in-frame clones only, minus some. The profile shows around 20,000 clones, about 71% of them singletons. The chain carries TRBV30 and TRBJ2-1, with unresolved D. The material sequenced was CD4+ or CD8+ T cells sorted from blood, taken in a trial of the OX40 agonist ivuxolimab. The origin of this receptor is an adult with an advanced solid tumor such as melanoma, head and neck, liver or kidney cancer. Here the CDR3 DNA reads TGTGCCTGGAGTCCTGACTCCTACAATGAGCAGTTCTTC. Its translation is CAWSPDSYNEQFF.